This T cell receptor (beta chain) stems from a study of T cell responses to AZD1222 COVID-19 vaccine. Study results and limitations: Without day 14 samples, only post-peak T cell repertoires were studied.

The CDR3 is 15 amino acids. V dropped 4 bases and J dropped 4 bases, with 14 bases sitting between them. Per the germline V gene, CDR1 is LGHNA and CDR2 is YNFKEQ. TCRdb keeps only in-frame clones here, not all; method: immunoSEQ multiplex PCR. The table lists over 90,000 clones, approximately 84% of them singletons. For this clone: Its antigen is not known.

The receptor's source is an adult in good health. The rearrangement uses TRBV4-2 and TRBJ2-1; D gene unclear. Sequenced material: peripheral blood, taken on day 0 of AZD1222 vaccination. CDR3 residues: CASSLREDGYNEQFF. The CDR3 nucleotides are TGTGCCAGCAGCCTTCGTGAGGATGGGTACAATGAGCAGTTCTTC.